The sequence of this T cell receptor (beta chain) was determined in a study of beta chain features in type 1 diabetes. Broader study findings: A closer apparent resemblance between naive, central memory and Treg TCRB repertoires was seen in patients than in healthy donors. Patients with Type 1 diabetes showed moderately but significantly shorter TCRB CDR3s in all four CD4+ subsets.

One heparinised blood draw, averaging roughly 120 mL, came from each donor. Each sorted population was over 95% pure. In regard to this clone: What it binds is not known.

The V end was cut by 5 bases, the J end by 4 bases, with 18 bases between. The CDR3 is made up of 16 amino acids. Germline CDR1 and CDR2: SGHAT and FQNNGV. Since all of the isolated RNA was reverse transcribed, expressed TCRB transcripts were what got sequenced. The protocol was immunoSEQ multiplex PCR, while the TCRdb copy is restricted to in-frame clones and leaves out a portion. The sample carries around 310,000 clones, approximately 13% recorded once. V is TRBV11-2 and J is TRBJ2-1; the D gene is possibly TRBD2 (6 bases). This clonotype originated in a woman aged 18 to 35 with type 1 diabetes. The sequenced sample was naive CD4+ T cells from blood. DNA of the CDR3: TGTGCCAGCAGCCCCTCGTTGGGGACTGCGTACAATGAGCAGTTCTTC. Protein product: CASSPSLGTAYNEQFF.